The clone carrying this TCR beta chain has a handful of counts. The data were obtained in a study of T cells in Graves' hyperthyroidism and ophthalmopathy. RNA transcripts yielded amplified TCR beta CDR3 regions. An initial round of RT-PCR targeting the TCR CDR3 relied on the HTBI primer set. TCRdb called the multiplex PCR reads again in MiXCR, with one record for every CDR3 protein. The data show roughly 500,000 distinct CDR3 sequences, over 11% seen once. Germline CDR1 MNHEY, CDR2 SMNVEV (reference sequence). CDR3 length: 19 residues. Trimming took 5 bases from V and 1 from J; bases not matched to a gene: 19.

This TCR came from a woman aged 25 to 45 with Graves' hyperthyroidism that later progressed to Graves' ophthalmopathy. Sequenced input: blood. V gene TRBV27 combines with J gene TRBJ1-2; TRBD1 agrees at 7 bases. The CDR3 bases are TGTGCCAGCAGTCCCGGGACAGTCAATTTCGAACAGCTTAACTATGGCTACACCTTC. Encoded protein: CASSPGTVNFEQLNYGYTF.